What follows describes a single TCR beta chain. This record comes from a study of blood T cell repertoires in COVID-19. Germline V gives CDR1 MNHEY, CDR2 SVGEGT. V gave up 6 bases and J gave up 6 bases, with 17 bases separating them. This CDR3 is 15 amino acids long. Per the original data handling: Estimated nucleated cell counts came from reference gene primer amplification. The table came from immunoSEQ multiplex PCR; TCRdb's copy has only in-frame clones and leaves some out. V, J and clone size derive from that table, while D and trimming were established from the DNA sequence. The sample holds approximately 20,000 clones, 82% seen once.

The V gene is TRBV6-2 or TRBV6-3, the J gene TRBJ2-2, with D tentatively TRBD1 (5 bases). What was sequenced was peripheral blood. The TCR sequence derives from a human donor in a cohort sampled during active COVID-19. CDR3 DNA sequence: TGTGCCAGCAGCGCCCTCCTCCTAGGGGCCGGGGAGCTGTTTTTT. Residues: CASSALLLGAGELFF.